This T cell receptor (beta chain) derives from a study of cytomegalovirus exposure and HLA in healthy donors. Study-level points and caveats: Cytomegalovirus-associated status was assigned to about 180 TCR beta chains.

The germline V gene has CDR1 SGHVS and CDR2 FQNEAQ. The CDR3 extends over 15 amino acids. The V and J ends lost 4 bases and 4 bases respectively, with 17 bases between them. Note on this clone: Its antigen is undetermined.

Both 60 Vbeta primers and 13 Jbeta primers went into the PCR. Assay used: immunoSEQ multiplex PCR; TCRdb lists only in-frame clones, some missing. In the table there are about 140,000 clones, around 90% of which are singletons. V usage is TRBV7-8 and J usage is TRBJ2-7, with D maybe TRBD2 (5 bases). Sequencing was done on a sample of PBMCs. This TCR was sampled from a woman aged 40 to 50 in good health and CMV-seronegative. As DNA, the CDR3 is TGTGCCAGCAGCTACGCGGGCCGCAAAAAGTACGAGCAGTACTTC. This gives the protein CASSYAGRKKYEQYF.